Below, 28 T cell receptor beta chains from the same sample are listed, as sequenced in a study of blood T cells in healthy people across ages. A second PCR, run for about 7 to 11 cycles, used a sample-barcoded 5' primer plus a J-beta primer mix. MiXCR was run by TCRdb on the 5' RACE reads, yielding one entry per CDR3 protein. The sample lists around 1.5 million distinct CDR3 sequences; around 59% were seen once. Sequenced input: blood. Every receptor here comes from a man in his late teens or twenties in good health.

The chain's CDR3 is CASSLTYHPRHLSGYTF. As DNA, the CDR3 is TGCGCCAGCAGCTTGACGTACCACCCCCGGCACTTGAGTGGCTACACCTTC. The chain joins TRBV5-1 to TRBJ1-2, with D hard to call. CDR3 length: 17 amino acids. Germline values: CDR1 SGHRS, CDR2 YFSETQ. Deletions cut 1 base from V and 7 bases from J, with 23 bases between.

The V and J genes are TRBV12-3 or TRBV12-4 and TRBJ1-1; 9 bases agree with TRBD1. There are 14 residues in the CDR3. Unmatched junction bases numbered 7, after V lost 6 bases and J lost 5 bases. The CDR3 DNA follows: TGTGCCAGCAGCCGACGGGGACAGGGAACTGAAGCTTTCTTT. Residues: CASSRRGQGTEAFF.

This chain links TRBV5-6 with TRBJ2-5, with 11 nucleotides matching TRBD2. CDR3 length: 15 amino acids. V lost 2 bases and J lost 5; bases outside the gene matches: 5. The germline gives CDR1 SGHDT, CDR2 YYEEEE. The CDR3 coding sequence is TGTGCCAGCAGCTTAAAGACTAGCGGGGCGGAGACCCAGTACTTC. This translates into CASSLKTSGAETQYF.

The chain combines TRBV6-6 with TRBJ2-1, with D perhaps TRBD2 (6 bases). This CDR3 spans 15 amino acids. Looked up from germline, CDR1 is MNHNY and CDR2 is SVGAGI (reference sequence). Deletions cut 10 bases from V and 4 bases from J, with 20 bases between. The CDR3 nucleotides read TGTGCCACCAATAGGGGACTCACAGGTTACAATGAGCAGTTCTTC. Translated: CATNRGLTGYNEQFF.

The V and J genes are TRBV7-9 and TRBJ1-4; 7 bases align to TRBD1. The CDR3 loop spans 15 amino acids. With 4 bases clipped from V and 5 bases from J, the junction kept 7 bases outside the gene matches. Looked up from germline, CDR1 is SEHNR and CDR2 is FQNEAQ (reference sequence). The CDR3, as DNA: TGTGCCAGCAGCTCCCGGGACAGCAAGAATGAAAAACTGTTTTTT. Amino acid sequence: CASSSRDSKNEKLFF.

The chain carries TRBV6-5 and TRBJ2-7; D remains unclear. V lost 2 bases, J lost 3 bases, and 8 bases lay in between. CDR1 is MNHEY and CDR2 is SVGAGI in the germline V gene. The CDR3 totals 13 residues. The CDR3 DNA sequence: TGTGCCAGCAGTTACGCTTCCTTCTACGAGCAGTACTTC. It specifies CASSYASFYEQYF.

The chain joins TRBV5-1 to TRBJ2-1; no definite D call. V was clipped by 4 bases and J by 3 bases, with 14 bases between them. Germline V gene data show CDR1 as SGHRS and CDR2 as YFSETQ. The CDR3 length is 15 residues. CDR3 sequence reads: CASSQESPIYNEQFF. The CDR3 region has the DNA TGCGCCAGCAGCCAAGAATCCCCTATCTACAATGAGCAGTTCTTC.

V gene TRBV5-4 combines with J gene TRBJ2-7; weak D call: TRBD2 (5 bases). Trimming left V 7 bases short and J 3 bases short, with 14 bases between. The CDR3 is 13 residues long. Germline lookup yields CDR1 SGHNT and CDR2 YYREEE (reference sequence). The CDR3 nucleotides are TGTGCCAGCGGCGCGGGCAGAAGCTACGAGCAGTACTTC. Translating it yields CASGAGRSYEQYF.

The chain carries TRBV4-2 and TRBJ2-2; D remains ambiguous. CDR1 is LGHNA, CDR2 YNFKEQ, per germline. This CDR3 region has 11 residues. Trimming took 7 bases from V and 7 from J, leaving 7 bases between them. CDR3 sequence: CASTPGGELFF. The CDR3 DNA sequence: TGTGCCAGCACCCCAGGCGGGGAGCTGTTTTTT.

The rearrangement joins TRBV29-1 to TRBJ2-7; TRBD2 agrees at 7 bases. The CDR3 spans 12 residues. The V gene end was trimmed by 8 bases and the J gene end by 2 bases; junction bases not matched to a gene: 6. Germline CDR1 SQVTM, CDR2 ANQGSEA. This CDR3 is CSIRDYTYEQYF. Here the CDR3 DNA reads TGCAGCATCCGGGACTACACCTACGAGCAGTACTTC.

Only a few counts were recorded for this clonotype. A read error may account for a junction end that differs from germline. DNA for the CDR3: TGCAGCGCTGAAAGGGTGTCGAACACTGAAGCTTTCTTT. Translation gives CSAERVSNTEAFF. The chain is built from TRBV29-1 and TRBJ1-1; D not resolved. The germline V gene has CDR1 SQVTM and CDR2 ANQGSEA. The CDR3 consists of 13 residues.

The chain joins TRBV5-8 to TRBJ2-4; 7 nucleotides align to TRBD1. The assigned J gene may be wrong: the sequence end matches TRBJ2-5 better. This CDR3 spans 15 amino acids. CDR1 and CDR2 from the germline V gene are SGHTS and YDEGEE. The CDR3 sequence: CASSLETGFGETQYF. DNA for the CDR3: TGTGCCAGCAGCTTGGAGACAGGGTTTGGAGAGACCCAGTACTTC.

The J gene is TRBJ2-5, the V gene TRBV7-9, with D hard to call. The last part of the DNA fits TRBJ2-7 better; the J call may be wrong. The CDR3 covers 14 residues. CDR1 is SEHNR and CDR2 is FQNEAQ in the germline V gene (reference sequence). The CDR3 region is CASSLEATVYEQYF. CDR3 coding DNA: TGTGCCAGCAGCTTAGAGGCCACCGTTTACGAGCAGTACTTC.

V usage is TRBV27 and J usage is TRBJ1-2; D may be TRBD1 (5 bases). This CDR3 has 14 amino acids. Germline V gives CDR1 MNHEY, CDR2 SMNVEV (reference sequence). V was pared by 4 bases and J by 8 bases, with 17 bases between. As DNA, the CDR3 is TGTGCCAGCAGTTCCGGGACGGCTCTAAGCGGCTACACCTTC. Encoded protein: CASSSGTALSGYTF.

This clonotype was seen a handful of times. The chain links TRBV7-2 to TRBJ2-3, with D perhaps matching TRBD1 or TRBD2 (5 bases each). The CDR3 contains 15 residues. Per the germline V gene, CDR1 is SGHTA and CDR2 is FQGNSA. Trimming pared 5 bases from V and 6 bases from J, leaving 18 bases between. CDR3 sequence: CASSPNSGGRDTQYF. In DNA, the CDR3 is TGTGCCAGCAGCCCTAATTCTGGGGGAAGGGATACGCAGTATTTT.

The V and J genes are TRBV7-9 and TRBJ2-7; 7 bases are shared with TRBD2. This CDR3 contains 12 residues. The trim removed 5 bases at V and 6 bases at J, leaving 4 bases unmatched. Germline lookup yields CDR1 SEHNR and CDR2 FQNEAQ (reference sequence). CDR3 DNA: TGTGCCAGCAGCCCGGGGGGTTGCGAGCAGTACTTC. As protein: CASSPGGCEQYF. The whole variable domain, remainder taken from reference TRBV7-9 and TRBJ2-7, is DTGVSQNPRHKITKRGQNVTFRCDPISEHNRLYWYRQTLGQGPEFLTYFQNEAQLEKSRLLSDRFSAERPKGSFSTLEIQRTEQGDSAMYLCASSPGGCEQYFGPGTRLTVT.

The chain carries TRBV7-9 and TRBJ2-3; D is undetermined. V was pared by 11 bases and J by 9 bases, with 21 bases between. Germline CDR1 and CDR2: SEHNR and FQNEAQ (reference sequence). There are 13 residues in the CDR3. CDR3 sequence (DNA): TGTGCCGGAGAATGGGTTGGTAGTAGAACGCAGTATTTT. Translated, it gives CAGEWVGSRTQYF.

This rearrangement joins TRBV20-1 to TRBJ1-2; D ambiguous. The CDR3 sequence is 13 residues long. Germline CDR1 reads DFQATT; CDR2 reads SNEGSKA (reference sequence). Trimming left V 4 bases short and J 5 bases short, with 14 bases between. The CDR3 loop is CSANFVRKYGYTF. In DNA form, the CDR3 reads TGCAGTGCTAACTTCGTCCGTAAATATGGCTACACCTTC.

Worth noting for this clonotype: One junction end does not reproduce the germline sequence, and a read error may be involved. V and J are TRBV6-2 or TRBV6-3 and TRBJ1-6, with TRBD1 as a possible D gene (5 bases). The CDR3 is 14 residues long. Germline assignment: CDR1 MNHEY and CDR2 SVGEGT. The CDR3 sequence: CTSTAVRGNSPLHF. The CDR3 nucleotides are TGTACCAGCACCGCCGTAAGGGGTAATTCACCCCTCCACTTT.

This clonotype was seen more than once but under ten times. The chain joins TRBV7-6 to TRBJ2-7; D is perhaps TRBD1 or TRBD2 (5 bases each). Trimming took 5 bases from V and 3 from J, leaving 11 bases between them. Germline V gene data show CDR1 as SGHVS and CDR2 as FNYEAQ. The CDR3 contains 13 residues. The CDR3 sequence: CASSAGDGYEQYF. CDR3 in DNA: TGTGCCAGCAGCGCTGGGGACGGCTACGAGCAGTACTTC.

The V gene is TRBV12-3 or TRBV12-4, the J gene TRBJ2-5; D may be TRBD1 (7 bases). The CDR3 has 14 amino acids. V was cut by 7 bases and J by 4 bases, with 16 bases left in between. CDR3 amino acids: CASTIQGRIETQYF. The CDR3 region has the DNA TGTGCCAGCACTATACAGGGGAGGATAGAGACCCAGTACTTC.

In its sample, this clonotype was seen a few times. This chain connects TRBV6-1 to TRBJ2-7, with D perhaps TRBD1 (6 bases). V was pared by 10 bases and J by 0 bases, with 16 bases between. Germline loops: CDR1 MNHNS, CDR2 SASEGT. The CDR3 length is 14 residues. The CDR3 nucleotides are TGTGCCACCCCTCGGGACACCGTCTCCTACGAGCAGTACTTC. This translates into CATPRDTVSYEQYF.

The chain is built from TRBV2 and TRBJ2-7, with 11 bases aligning to TRBD1. This CDR3 contains 15 residues. Trimming took 6 bases from V and 2 from J; bases not matched to a gene: 6. CDR1 is SNHLY and CDR2 is FYNNEI in the germline V gene. CDR3 in amino acids: CASRGDRGTPYEQYF. The CDR3 region has the DNA TGTGCCAGCAGAGGGGACAGGGGGACCCCCTACGAGCAGTACTTC.

This clonotype was found once. V usage is TRBV11-2 and J usage is TRBJ2-4; D may be TRBD2 (7 bases). Near its end, the DNA agrees better with TRBJ2-7, so the J call may be wrong. The CDR3 extends over 15 amino acids. Per germline, CDR1 SGHAT and CDR2 FQNNGV. CDR3 amino acids: CASSFEGGAGDEQYF. For the CDR3, the DNA is TGTGCCAGCAGCTTCGAGGGAGGGGCAGGGGACGAGCAGTACTTC.

The chain couples TRBV29-1 to TRBJ1-5; a weak D match, TRBD1 (5 bases). V was pared by 3 bases and J by 7 bases, with 13 bases between. The germline CDR1 and CDR2 sequences are SQVTM and ANQGSEA. The CDR3 extends over 13 amino acids. The CDR3: CSVDLGGDQPQHF. Written as DNA, the CDR3 is TGCAGCGTTGACCTGGGGGGTGACCAGCCCCAGCATTTT.

The chain is built from TRBV7-8 and TRBJ1-5; D uncertain. Per germline, CDR1 SGHVS and CDR2 FQNEAQ. The CDR3 is made up of 15 amino acids. Deletions cut 1 base from V and 2 bases from J, with 9 bases between. The CDR3 reads CASSLGLMGNQPQHF. The DNA of the CDR3 is TGTGCCAGCAGCTTAGGGTTAATGGGCAATCAGCCCCAGCATTTT.

This clonotype turned up a few times. The chain has TRBV6-5 and TRBJ2-1, with D tentatively TRBD2 (5 bases). The CDR3 spans 14 residues. V was shortened by 7 bases and J by 0 bases, with 10 bases between the two germline ends. The germline CDR1 and CDR2 sequences are MNHEY and SVGAGI. CDR3: CASNLGSSYNEQFF. The CDR3 DNA reads TGTGCCAGCAACCTGGGGAGCTCCTACAATGAGCAGTTCTTC.

The V call is TRBV29-1, the J call TRBJ1-2, with D possibly matching TRBD1 (5 bases). With 0 bases removed from V and 8 bases from J, the gap between germline ends came to 16 bases. CDR3 length equals 14 residues. The germline V gene encodes CDR1 SQVTM and CDR2 ANQGSEA. CDR3 residues: CSVEEGGRGSGYTF. The CDR3 DNA reads TGCAGCGTTGAAGAGGGGGGTAGGGGCAGCGGCTACACCTTC.